This entry is about one TCR beta chain. Its antigen has not been determined. No much larger clonotype is one base removed from it; base qualities were not supplied. Within the sample, other DNA sequences also encode this same CDR3. TCRbeta CDR3 regions were amplified from genomic DNA by means of the immunoSEQ Assay, a bias-controlled multiplex PCR. Concerning the study's data processing: Within the assay, amplification of reference gene primers was used to estimate how many nucleated cells each sample contained. To quantify the absolute abundance of each unique TCRbeta CDR3 rearrangement, sequence reads were collapsed and filtered. Productive Simpson clonality was computed per sample as the square root of Simpson's diversity index over productive rearrangements. TCRdb took this table from immuneACCESS and kept in-frame rearrangements with V and J called. Such tables lack part of the clones; where checked against another copy, unresolved V genes explain under half of the gap, and the rest is unexplained. V and J calls and clone size are those listed in that table; D and trimming were worked out from the DNA. This sample is represented by about 200,000 clones; roughly 75% of them were singletons. In total, the top ten clones hold approximately 6.6% of the sample.

This sample is part of a study of blood T cell repertoires in COVID-19 (dated by TCRdb to the early 2020s). Regarding the study in general: Samples from collaborators originated in the United States, Italy and Spain and spanned both the acute and convalescent phases of COVID-19. The material from the prospective study consisted of cDNA or gDNA derived from T cells, B-cell-depleted T cells, or PBMCs. Subjects who had been exposed to COVID-19, were actively infected with it, or had recovered from it provided the deeply sampled blood TCRbeta repertoires that made up the dataset. A freely available public database, intended as a resource for researchers studying the immune response to SARS-CoV-2, is where the repertoires were released. Samples were obtained from the ongoing ImmuneRACE study (first 160 participants) and from 1,254 subjects provided by 6 global collaborators. A de-identified subject ID, COVID-19 status, age in years and sex were almost always included in the sample metadata. Where HLA class I and class II types were available, the types were taken from metadata supplied by the sample provider, not from assay-based typing.

Results and caveats for the whole study, not just this receptor: How much clinical and demographic metadata was included differed by source and by participant, and the metadata was provided uncurated.

Taken from cysteine to phenylalanine, the CDR3 has 14 residues. Only the CDR3 DNA is retained, 42 bases long and in frame from the first base. Looking up the germline V gene yields CDR1 SGHTA and CDR2 FQGNSA. The trim is 3 bases for V and 2 bases for J, with a gap of 10 bases between the germline ends. The collaborating institutions used their own protocols to collect whole blood in K2EDTA tubes. For TCRbeta analysis, collaborator samples were shipped as frozen whole blood, as isolated PBMCs, or as DNA extracted from either sample type. Rearrangement joined TRBV7-2 to TRBJ2-5; the D segment could be TRBD2, given 6 matching bases. The sequence was obtained from a woman in her 70s with acute or convalescent COVID-19. The sample taken for sequencing was peripheral blood. The CDR3 region: CASSFSLAQETQYF. The DNA is TGTGCCAGCAGCTTTAGTCTAGCGCAAGAGACCCAGTACTTC.